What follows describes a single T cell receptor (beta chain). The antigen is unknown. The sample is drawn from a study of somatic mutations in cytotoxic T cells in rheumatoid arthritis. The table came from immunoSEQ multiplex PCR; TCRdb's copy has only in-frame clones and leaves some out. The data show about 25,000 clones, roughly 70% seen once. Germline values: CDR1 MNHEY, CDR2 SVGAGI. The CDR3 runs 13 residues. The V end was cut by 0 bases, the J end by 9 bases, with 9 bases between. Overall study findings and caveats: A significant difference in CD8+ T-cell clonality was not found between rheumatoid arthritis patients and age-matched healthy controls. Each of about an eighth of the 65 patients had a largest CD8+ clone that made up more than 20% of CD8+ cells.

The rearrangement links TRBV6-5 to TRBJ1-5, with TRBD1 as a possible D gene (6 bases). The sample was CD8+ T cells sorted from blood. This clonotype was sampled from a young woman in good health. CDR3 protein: CASSYSGALPQHF. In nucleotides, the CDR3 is TGTGCCAGCAGTTACTCGGGGGCCCTGCCCCAGCATTTT.